The 32 T cell receptor beta chains given below trace back to one sample, sequenced in a study of T cell changes during pregnancy in multiple sclerosis. Libraries were prepared by immunoSEQ multiplex PCR; TCRdb keeps only in-frame clonotypes and omits some of them. This sample has approximately 60,000 clones, with 85% to 95% found just once. The sample was CD8+ T cells from peripheral blood mononuclear cells, taken in the second trimester of pregnancy. Receptors were obtained from a female donor with multiple sclerosis, enrolled in a pregnancy study.

This clone was seen only once. The chain combines TRBV19 with TRBJ2-3, with TRBD2 matching 14 bases. Unmatched junction bases numbered 7, after V lost 5 bases and J lost 6 bases. Germline CDR1 LNHDA, CDR2 SQIVND (reference sequence). The length of the CDR3 is 16 residues. The CDR3 is CASSAGLAGARDTQYF. CDR3 DNA: TGTGCCAGTAGTGCGGGACTAGCGGGAGCGCGGGATACGCAGTATTTT. Together with reference TRBV19 and TRBJ2-3, the CDR3 gives the full variable domain: DGGITQSPKYLFRKEGQNVTLSCEQNLNHDAMYWYRQDPGQGLRLIYYSQIVNDFQKGDIAEGYSVSREKKESFPLTVTSAQKNPTAFYLCASSAGLAGARDTQYFGPGTRLTVL.

The chain has TRBV28 and TRBJ2-1, with TRBD1 as a possible D gene (6 bases). The V end was cut by 6 bases, the J end by 1 base, with 19 bases between. Germline assignment: CDR1 MDHEN and CDR2 SYDVKM. This CDR3 comprises 17 residues. CDR3 nucleotides: TGTGCCAGCAGCTACGAAATACTTGGGACATCCTACAATGAGCAGTTCTTC. Amino acid sequence: CASSYEILGTSYNEQFF. The full variable domain, its missing parts supplied by reference TRBV28 and TRBJ2-1, is DVKVTQSSRYLVKRTGEKVFLECVQDMDHENMFWYRQDPGLGLRLIYFSYDVKMKEKGDIPEGYSVSREKKERFSLILESASTNQTSMYLCASSYEILGTSYNEQFFGPGTRLTVL.

The chain recombines TRBV18 with TRBJ2-7; no clear D. V dropped 4 bases and J dropped 7 bases, with 11 bases sitting between them. The length of the CDR3 is 12 residues. Per germline, CDR1 KGHSH and CDR2 LQKENI. The CDR3 sequence is CASSHSGVEQYF. CDR3 in DNA: TGTGCCAGCTCACATTCAGGCGTGGAGCAGTACTTC.

The V and J genes are TRBV10-1 and TRBJ2-5, with 7 nucleotides matching TRBD1. Judging by the DNA end, TRBJ2-7 fits better; the J call may be wrong. The length of the CDR3 is 13 residues. CDR1 and CDR2 (germline): WNHNN, SYGVQD (reference sequence). CDR3 in DNA: TGCGCCAGCAGTGAAGGACAGGTCTACGAGCAGTACTTC. Its translation is CASSEGQVYEQYF.

The rearrangement links TRBV30 to TRBJ2-3; TRBD1 is a possible D gene (6 bases). V was shortened by 3 bases and J by 2 bases, with 9 bases between the two germline ends. Germline values: CDR1 GTSNPN, CDR2 SVGIG (reference sequence). CDR3 length equals 13 residues. The CDR3 sequence is CAWRQGDTDTQYF. The CDR3 region has the DNA TGTGCCTGGAGACAGGGAGACACAGATACGCAGTATTTT.

This sequence joins TRBV27 and TRBJ1-1; 7 bases agree with TRBD1. CDR3 size: 15 residues. Germline V gene data show CDR1 as MNHEY and CDR2 as SMNVEV (reference sequence). The J segment lost 4 bases and the V segment lost 2 bases, leaving 7 bases of the junction unmatched. In DNA, the CDR3 is TGTGCCAGCAGTTTAGTACGTCAGGGGGGCACTGAAGCTTTCTTT. This gives the protein CASSLVRQGGTEAFF.

The chain combines TRBV9 with TRBJ2-1; perhaps TRBD2 as D (6 bases). This CDR3 is built from 14 residues. CDR1 and CDR2 (germline): SGDLS, YYNGEE. Trimming removed 4 bases from V and 3 bases from J, with 11 bases in between. CDR3 nucleotide sequence: TGTGCCAGCAGCTGGGGCGGGAACTACAATGAGCAGTTCTTC. Its protein is CASSWGGNYNEQFF.

This clone was seen only once. This chain's CDR3 is CASRNSGKLPLEQYF. CDR3 DNA: TGTGCCAGCAGAAATAGCGGGAAACTCCCCTTGGAGCAGTACTTC. V usage is TRBV5-6 and J usage is TRBJ2-7; 8 bases are a match to TRBD2. The germline V gene has CDR1 SGHDT and CDR2 YYEEEE. Unmatched junction bases numbered 14, after V lost 5 bases and J lost 7 bases. The CDR3 extends over 15 amino acids.

The V gene is TRBV5-8, the J gene TRBJ2-7; 10 bases line up with TRBD1. In germline, CDR1 is SGHTS, CDR2 YDEGEE. After removal of 3 bases from V and 3 bases from J, the junction contained 3 bases not matched to a gene. The CDR3 consists of 14 residues. The CDR3 bases are TGTGCCAGCAGCTCCGGGACAGGGGTCTACGAGCAGTACTTC. Translation: CASSSGTGVYEQYF.

This clone came up many times. J is TRBJ2-1 and V is TRBV6-5, with 8 bases aligning to TRBD2. The CDR3 consists of 14 residues. Germline V lookup: CDR1 MNHEY, CDR2 SVGAGI. Losses at the gene ends were 6 bases for V and 0 bases for J; bases not matched to a gene: 1. CDR3 residues: CASRTSDSYNEQFF. The CDR3 DNA reads TGTGCCAGCAGGACTAGCGACTCCTACAATGAGCAGTTCTTC.

The chain links TRBV7-9 to TRBJ1-5; 8 bases align to TRBD1. Looked up from germline, CDR1 is SEHNR and CDR2 is FQNEAQ (reference sequence). V lost 0 bases to trimming and J lost 6 bases; unmatched junction nucleotides: 4. This CDR3 has 15 residues. The CDR3 protein is CASSLAQGAAQPQHF. The CDR3 coding sequence is TGTGCCAGCAGCTTAGCCCAGGGGGCAGCTCAGCCCCAGCATTTT.

In its sample, this clone was seen once. The CDR3 bases are TGTGCCAGCAGCTTAGTGGCCAATGAAGCTTTCTTT. This sequence encodes CASSLVANEAFF. V is TRBV7-9 and J is TRBJ1-1; D unclear. V was clipped by 1 base and J by 7 bases, with 7 bases between them. Germline CDR1 SEHNR, CDR2 FQNEAQ (reference sequence). The CDR3 spans 12 residues. Full variable domain (outside the CDR3, taken from reference TRBV7-9 and TRBJ1-1): DTGVSQNPRHKITKRGQNVTFRCDPISEHNRLYWYRQTLGQGPEFLTYFQNEAQLEKSRLLSDRFSAERPKGSFSTLEIQRTEQGDSAMYLCASSLVANEAFFGQGTRLTVV.

V gene TRBV7-9 combines with J gene TRBJ2-7; 8 positions agree with TRBD2. This CDR3 spans 14 amino acids. Germline values: CDR1 SEHNR, CDR2 FQNEAQ (reference sequence). V gave up 5 bases and J gave up 5 bases; unmatched junction bases: 8. The CDR3 region is CASSISGTPDEQYF. CDR3 DNA sequence: TGTGCCAGCAGCATTAGCGGGACCCCCGACGAGCAGTACTTC. Based on the CDR3 plus reference TRBV7-9 and TRBJ2-7, the full variable domain is DTGVSQNPRHKITKRGQNVTFRCDPISEHNRLYWYRQTLGQGPEFLTYFQNEAQLEKSRLLSDRFSAERPKGSFSTLEIQRTEQGDSAMYLCASSISGTPDEQYFGPGTRLTVT.

The V and J genes are TRBV9 and TRBJ2-2; 8 bases are shared with TRBD1. The CDR3 spans 15 residues. Germline trimming cut 4 bases from V and 4 bases from J; bases unmatched to any gene: 6. CDR1 is SGDLS, CDR2 YYNGEE, per germline. The CDR3 protein is CASSLLQGGTGELFF. The CDR3, as DNA: TGTGCCAGCAGCCTTTTACAGGGGGGCACCGGGGAGCTGTTTTTT.

The CDR3 region is CASSAALAGPSTDTQYF. The CDR3 nucleotides read TGTGCCAGCAGCGCGGCATTAGCGGGACCTTCCACAGATACGCAGTATTTT. The chain has TRBV9 and TRBJ2-3, with TRBD2 identical over 8 bases. V trimming: 3 bases; J trimming: 2 bases; junction bases outside the gene matches: 11. In germline, CDR1 is SGDLS, CDR2 YYNGEE. The CDR3 spans 17 residues. The whole variable domain, filled in from reference TRBV9 and TRBJ2-3, reads DSGVTQTPKHLITATGQRVTLRCSPRSGDLSVYWYQQSLDQGLQFLIQYYNGEERAKGNILERFSAQQFPDLHSELNLSSLELGDSALYFCASSAALAGPSTDTQYFGPGTRLTVL.

This clone was seen only once. V is TRBV15 and J is TRBJ2-7; 7 bases line up with TRBD2. The V segment lost 6 bases and the J segment 0 bases; nucleotides outside the gene matches: 2. Germline CDR1 reads LNHNV; CDR2 reads YYDKDF (reference sequence). CDR3 length equals 13 residues. The CDR3 sequence: CATRTSNSYEQYF. CDR3 coding DNA: TGTGCCACCAGGACTAGCAACTCCTACGAGCAGTACTTC.

This rearrangement joins TRBV7-8 to TRBJ2-7; 8 nucleotides align to TRBD1. Trimming took 5 bases from V and 6 from J; bases not matched to a gene: 12. CDR1 and CDR2 from the germline V gene are SGHVS and FQNEAQ. The CDR3 contains 15 residues. This CDR3 is CASSVDRGRYFEQYF. CDR3 in DNA: TGTGCCAGCAGCGTTGACAGGGGCAGATACTTCGAGCAGTACTTC. The whole variable domain, filled in from reference TRBV7-8 and TRBJ2-7, reads GAGVSQSPRYKVAKRGQDVALRCDPISGHVSLFWYQQALGQGPEFLTYFQNEAQLDKSGLPSDRFFAERPEGSVSTLKIQRTQQEDSAVYLCASSVDRGRYFEQYFGPGTRLTVT.

The rearrangement links TRBV30 to TRBJ1-3, with 7 bases matching TRBD1. Germline assignment: CDR1 GTSNPN and CDR2 SVGIG (reference sequence). The CDR3 sequence is 14 residues long. V gave up 2 bases and J gave up 6 bases; unmatched junction bases: 7. DNA of the CDR3: TGTGCCTGGAGTTTAGGGGGCGAAGCAAACACCATATATTTT. Its translation is CAWSLGGEANTIYF.

The CDR3 region has the DNA TGTGCCAGCAGCTTCGAACTGGGGGCGGGCACCGGGGAGCTGTTTTTT. As protein: CASSFELGAGTGELFF. V gene TRBV7-9 combines with J gene TRBJ2-2; tentatively, D is TRBD1 (6 bases). This CDR3 spans 16 amino acids. Trimming shortened V by 3 bases and J by 4 bases, and 15 bases separated the two germline ends. Germline V gene sequence: CDR1 SEHNR, CDR2 FQNEAQ (reference sequence).

The chain combines TRBV7-9 with TRBJ2-7; 9 nucleotides align to TRBD1. Germline V lookup: CDR1 SEHNR, CDR2 FQNEAQ (reference sequence). This CDR3 comprises 14 residues. The V gene end was trimmed by 5 bases and the J gene end by 6 bases; junction bases not matched to a gene: 8. Here the CDR3 DNA reads TGTGCCAGCAGCCCCCGGGACAGGGAGCCCGAGCAGTACTTC. Its translation is CASSPRDREPEQYF.

The V and J genes are TRBV6-1 and TRBJ2-3; tentatively, D is TRBD2 (8 bases). The V and J ends lost 3 bases and 6 bases respectively, with 19 bases between them. CDR1 and CDR2 from the germline V gene are MNHNS and SASEGT. CDR3 size: 16 residues. The CDR3, as DNA: TGTGCCAGCAGTGACGCCCTAGGGGGCGGGGGGGATACGCAGTATTTT. Residues: CASSDALGGGGDTQYF.

This clone appeared a single time. The gene calls are TRBV9 and TRBJ1-3, with D perhaps TRBD1 (5 bases). Trimming left V 4 bases short and J 0 bases short, with 11 bases between. The CDR3 contains 15 residues. Per the germline V gene, CDR1 is SGDLS and CDR2 is YYNGEE. Here the CDR3 reads CASSSGGSSGNTIYF. The DNA for the CDR3 is TGTGCCAGCAGCTCGGGGGGGAGCTCTGGAAACACCATATATTTT.

The CDR3 coding sequence is TGCGCCAGCAGCTTGGTTGACGGACAGATGAACACTGAAGCTTTCTTT. Translating gives CASSLVDGQMNTEAFF. The rearrangement joins TRBV5-1 to TRBJ1-1, with a tentative D call TRBD1 (6 bases). Trimming removed 0 bases from V and 0 bases from J, with 12 bases in between. Germline V gene sequence: CDR1 SGHRS, CDR2 YFSETQ. This CDR3 spans 16 amino acids.

V gene TRBV27 combines with J gene TRBJ2-1, with 8 bases that match TRBD2. This CDR3 is 17 amino acids long. From germline, CDR1 is MNHEY and CDR2 SMNVEV (reference sequence). The junction had 14 bases not matched to a gene; V was cut back by 6 bases and J by 4 bases. As DNA, the CDR3 is TGTGCCAGCAGCCGGGGGGGGATTGCGGGAGTTTACAATGAGCAGTTCTTC. This gives the protein CASSRGGIAGVYNEQFF.

The chain carries TRBV7-9 and TRBJ1-2; TRBD1 matches 10 bases. This CDR3 spans 15 amino acids. The V and J ends lost 3 bases and 5 bases, in that order; junction bases with no gene match: 6. Per the germline V gene, CDR1 is SEHNR and CDR2 is FQNEAQ (reference sequence). CDR3 amino acids: CASSFPRTGGYGYTF. CDR3 DNA sequence: TGTGCCAGCAGCTTCCCTCGGACAGGGGGATATGGCTACACCTTC.

The genes are TRBV2 and TRBJ2-1; 9 positions agree with TRBD1. The CDR3 length is 15 residues. In germline, CDR1 is SNHLY, CDR2 FYNNEI. After removal of 6 bases from V and 8 bases from J, the junction contained 11 bases not matched to a gene. CDR3 DNA sequence: TGTGCCAGCAGGCCCCGGGACAGGGTATTCGATGAGCAGTTCTTC. It encodes CASRPRDRVFDEQFF. The variable domain in full, with the rest retrieved from reference TRBV2 and TRBJ2-1, is EPEVTQTPSHQVTQMGQEVILRCVPISNHLYFYWYRQILGQKVEFLVSFYNNEISEKSEIFDDQFSVERPDGSNFTLKIRSTKLEDSAMYFCASRPRDRVFDEQFFGPGTRLTVL.

The chain recombines TRBV28 with TRBJ1-2; 7 nucleotides align to TRBD1. V shed 5 bases and J 9 bases; nucleotides not matched to a gene: 6. Germline-derived CDR1 and CDR2 are MDHEN and SYDVKM. CDR3 size: 12 residues. Here the CDR3 reads CASSIGTVSYTF. The CDR3 nucleotides read TGTGCCAGCAGTATCGGGACAGTCAGCTACACCTTC.

The chain links TRBV30 to TRBJ2-7; D is possibly TRBD2 (5 bases). The CDR3 contains 15 residues. Germline V gene sequence: CDR1 GTSNPN, CDR2 SVGIG (reference sequence). V lost 0 bases, J lost 0 bases, and 12 bases lay in between. CDR3 nucleotides: TGTGCCTGGAGTGTCGGCTTGGGAGCCTCCTACGAGCAGTACTTC. As protein: CAWSVGLGASYEQYF.

The chain uses TRBV11-3 and TRBJ2-3; possibly TRBD2 for D (6 bases). Deletions cut 5 bases from V and 0 bases from J, with 18 bases between. Germline values: CDR1 SGHNT, CDR2 YENEEA. The CDR3 is made up of 17 amino acids. The CDR3, as DNA: TGTGCCAGCAGCCACGGGGGTGGCGGGGATAGCACAGATACGCAGTATTTT. Translated: CASSHGGGGDSTDTQYF.

The CDR3 reads CAISEGVRTGGFYGYTF. The CDR3, as DNA: TGTGCCATCAGTGAGGGTGTGCGGACAGGGGGCTTCTATGGCTACACCTTC. J is TRBJ1-2 and V is TRBV10-3; 11 bases are shared with TRBD1. V lost 2 bases and J lost 4; bases outside the gene matches: 9. The CDR3 is made up of 17 amino acids. Germline lookup yields CDR1 ENHRY and CDR2 SYGVKD.

This chain links TRBV4-1 with TRBJ2-7; perhaps TRBD2 as D (6 bases). Between the trimmed V and J ends, which lost 0 bases and 0 bases, there was a span of 12 bases. Germline assignment: CDR1 MGHRA and CDR2 YSYEKL. CDR3 size: 16 residues. The CDR3 region has the DNA TGCGCCAGCAGCCAAGATGCGGGACTGGGCTCCTACGAGCAGTACTTC. This gives the protein CASSQDAGLGSYEQYF.

The chain links TRBV6-4 to TRBJ2-7; 7 bases agree with TRBD1. Germline CDR1 reads MRHNA; CDR2 reads SNTAGT. V lost 0 bases and J lost 3; bases outside the gene matches: 23. The CDR3 has 21 residues. CDR3 in amino acids: CASSDSIQPSRQGAFFYEQYF. CDR3 coding DNA: TGTGCCAGCAGTGACTCGATCCAACCCTCTAGACAGGGCGCTTTTTTCTACGAGCAGTACTTC.